One TCR beta chain is described in this entry. The V gene's germline CDR1 is SGHRS and CDR2 YFSETQ. The V and J ends lost 2 bases and 3 bases, in that order; junction bases with no gene match: 8. The CDR3 length is 16 residues. This entry is derived from a study of immune cell composition in non-small cell lung cancer. Repertoires were generated with immunoSEQ multiplex PCR, while TCRdb's copy carries only in-frame clones and drops some. Of fewer than 4,000 clones listed, 60% to 85% are singletons. Normal lung was taken at the farthest possible site, at least 3 cm from tumour. The V call is TRBV5-1, the J call TRBJ2-5, with TRBD2 matching over 9 bases. The clonotype was recovered from a human donor with non-small cell lung cancer. The donor label of this sample is uncertain. The sequenced sample consisted of non-adjacent lung tissue. The CDR3 reads CASSFLTSGPEETQYF. The CDR3 region has the DNA TGCGCCAGCAGCTTCTTGACTAGCGGCCCAGAAGAGACCCAGTACTTC.